In this sample, the clone carrying this TCR beta chain turned up once. The protocol was immunoSEQ multiplex PCR, while the TCRdb copy is restricted to in-frame clones and leaves out a portion. The table includes almost 550,000 clones, approximately 80% detected once. Unmatched junction bases numbered 1, after V lost 1 base and J lost 0 bases. This CDR3 is built from 15 residues. Per germline, CDR1 LGHNA and CDR2 YSLEER. The data stem from a study of shared T cell receptors in the human thymus. The same sample was also used in a study of human thymus T cells. That work contributes: Healthy Finnish infants undergoing corrective surgery for congenital heart defects were the donors. It was from resections taken during corrective heart surgery that the thymus tissue came. Seemingly biased V and J gene usage marked thymic and blood repertoires. Unrelated individuals were reported by related research to share highly overlapping thymic repertoires.

This TCR derives from a boy younger than two with a congenital heart defect. The specimen was thymocytes. The V gene is TRBV4-3, the J gene TRBJ1-1; 8 bases are a match to TRBD1. CDR3 nucleotides: TGCGCCAGCAGCCAAGGACAGGGGTTGAACACTGAAGCTTTCTTT. This translates into CASSQGQGLNTEAFF.